This T cell receptor beta chain was found in a study of T cell responses to AZD1222 COVID-19 vaccine. Here immunoSEQ multiplex PCR was the method, and the copy in TCRdb shows in-frame clones only, minus some. The table records under 150,000 clones, roughly 89% of them present only once. Overall study results and limits: The number of AZD1222 recipients seropositive at baseline was only 5 to 7.

Of note for this clone: No antigen is known for it.

The receptor comes from an adult in good health. The sample was peripheral blood, taken on day 0 of AZD1222 vaccination.

Here the CDR3 DNA reads TGTGCCTGGAGCAAAGGACAGGGGTCTGGAAACACCATATATTTT. Protein product: CAWSKGQGSGNTIYF. The rearrangement links TRBV30 to TRBJ1-3, with 9 positions matching TRBD1. J was trimmed by 1 base and V by 3 bases; bases with no gene match: 4. The CDR3 contains 15 residues. Germline V gene data show CDR1 as GTSNPN and CDR2 as SVGIG (reference sequence).